This note documents a single TCR beta chain sequence. Method: immunoSEQ multiplex PCR; TCRdb's copy keeps in-frame clones and lacks some. The sample contains about 22,000 clones, 65% to 85% of which appear only once. The source of the sample is a study of OX40 agonist ivuxolimab in advanced cancers. The TCR originated in an adult with an advanced solid tumor such as melanoma, head and neck, liver or kidney cancer. Sequences were derived from CD4+ or CD8+ T cells sorted from blood, sampled in a trial of the OX40 agonist ivuxolimab.

CDR3 amino acids: CASSELGHDEQYF. CDR3 bases: TGTGCCAGCAGTGAATTGGGGCACGACGAGCAGTACTTC. The V gene is TRBV6-1, the J gene TRBJ2-7; the D gene is possibly TRBD1 (5 bases). The CDR3 is 13 residues long. The germline V and J ends were trimmed by 2 bases and 5 bases, with 10 bases remaining between them. Germline V gene data show CDR1 as MNHNS and CDR2 as SASEGT.